This T cell receptor beta chain emerged from a study of blood T cell repertoires in COVID-19. Study overall: Samples representing acute and convalescent COVID-19 were sourced from the United States, Italy and Spain. PBMCs, B-cell-depleted T cells, or T cells provided the cDNA or gDNA that made up the material.

Per germline, CDR1 KGHDR and CDR2 SFDVKD. The CDR3 is made up of 16 amino acids. J was trimmed by 4 bases and V by 5 bases; bases with no gene match: 8. Authors' data handling: Amplification of reference gene primers provided the estimated nucleated cell counts. Here immunoSEQ multiplex PCR was the method, and the copy in TCRdb shows in-frame clones only, minus some. D and trimming were read from the DNA, whereas the V and J calls and clone size are those reported in that table. The sample records about 83,000 clones, 65% to 85% being singletons. This receptor was taken from a woman aged 80 or over with acute or convalescent COVID-19. This chain uses TRBV24-1 with TRBJ2-1; 9 bases line up with TRBD2. Material: peripheral blood. CDR3 in amino acids: CATSASGLAGYNEQFF. The CDR3 coding sequence is TGTGCCACCAGTGCCTCGGGGCTAGCGGGGTACAATGAGCAGTTCTTC.